One sample yielded the 22 T cell receptor beta chains listed below, sequenced in a study of T cells in Graves' hyperthyroidism and ophthalmopathy. RNA transcripts were the template for amplifying TCR beta CDR3 regions. The TCR CDR3 was amplified in a first-round RT-PCR using the HTBI primer set. One entry per CDR3 protein results from TCRdb running MiXCR on the multiplex PCR reads. The sample contains fewer than 550,000 distinct CDR3 sequences, less than 20% of which appear only once. Source material: blood. The source of these receptors is a woman in her late teens or twenties with Graves' hyperthyroidism.

This clonotype was observed many times. The CDR3 loop reads CASSLDWGNQPQHF. CDR3 in DNA: TGTGCCAGCAGCTTAGATTGGGGGAATCAGCCCCAGCATTTT. The chain has TRBV11-2 and TRBJ1-5; D is perhaps TRBD1 (5 bases). Trimming took off 0 bases at V and 4 bases at J, with 7 bases between the two ends. The CDR3 consists of 14 residues. Germline CDR1 and CDR2: SGHAT and FQNNGV. Supplemented by reference TRBV11-2 and TRBJ1-5, the full variable domain reads EAGVAQSPRYKIIEKRQSVAFWCNPISGHATLYWYQQILGQGPKLLIQFQNNGVVDDSQLPKDRFSAERLKGVDSTLKIQPAKLEDSAVYLCASSLDWGNQPQHFGDGTRLSIL.

The sample holds many counts of this clonotype. The V and J genes are TRBV6-1 and TRBJ1-5; D is uncertain. The CDR3 runs to 17 residues. Trimming took 0 bases from V and 3 from J, leaving 15 bases between them. Germline CDR1 reads MNHNS; CDR2 reads SASEGT. The CDR3 is CASSEAPIIRVNQPQHF. The DNA for the CDR3 is TGTGCCAGCAGTGAAGCGCCAATTATAAGGGTCAATCAGCCCCAGCATTTT.

The chain uses TRBV20-1 and TRBJ2-1, with 10 bases aligning to TRBD1. This CDR3 comprises 19 residues. CDR1 and CDR2 from the germline V gene are DFQATT and SNEGSKA (reference sequence). The junction had 15 bases not matched to a gene; V was cut back by 2 bases and J by 2 bases. The CDR3 bases are TGCAGTGCTAGAACTACCGGGACAGGGGTGCTCGCGCCCTACAATGAGCAGTTCTTC. Its translation: CSARTTGTGVLAPYNEQFF.

This clonotype was seen only a few times. The chain uses TRBV27 and TRBJ2-1; TRBD1 matches at 7 bases. The CDR3 is 17 amino acids. The germline CDR1 and CDR2 sequences are MNHEY and SMNVEV (reference sequence). Trimming took 5 bases from V and 6 from J; bases not matched to a gene: 16. The CDR3 sequence is CASSHRQGSPLGNEQFF. The CDR3 DNA reads TGTGCCAGCAGTCACAGACAGGGTTCCCCATTAGGCAATGAGCAGTTCTTC.

This clonotype was counted at least ten times. This chain links TRBV28 with TRBJ2-5; D is unclear. The germline V gene has CDR1 MDHEN and CDR2 SYDVKM. Trimming removed 2 bases at V and 2 bases at J, with 12 bases between. The CDR3 is made up of 15 amino acids. CDR3 amino acids: CASSLLTEVQETQYF. CDR3 in DNA: TGTGCCAGCAGTTTACTGACTGAGGTTCAAGAGACCCAGTACTTC.

This clonotype was seen more than once but under ten times. The rearrangement joins TRBV3-1 to TRBJ2-7, with D unclear. Trimming took 3 bases from V and 0 from J, leaving 6 bases between them. The CDR3 contains 13 residues. CDR1 is LGHDT, CDR2 YNNKEL, per germline (reference sequence). The CDR3 nucleotides are TGTGCCAGCAGCCATGAGTTCTCCTACGAGCAGTACTTC. Encoded protein: CASSHEFSYEQYF.

This clonotype was observed a handful of times. The J gene is TRBJ2-2, the V gene TRBV6-1, with D maybe TRBD2 (6 bases). Trimming took off 5 bases at V and 13 bases at J, with 11 bases between the two ends. Germline V gene data show CDR1 as MNHNS and CDR2 as SASEGT. The CDR3 extends over 11 amino acids. The CDR3 is CASSSGLRLFF. CDR3 coding DNA: TGTGCCAGCAGTTCGGGACTGAGGCTGTTTTTT.

The sample holds many counts of this clonotype. The chain has TRBV27 and TRBJ1-2; 7 bases agree with TRBD1. The germline gives CDR1 MNHEY, CDR2 SMNVEV (reference sequence). This CDR3 contains 13 residues. The V segment lost 8 bases and the J segment 4 bases; nucleotides outside the gene matches: 7. CDR3 coding DNA: TGTGCCAGCGCGGGAGGGGGCGGCTATGGCTACACCTTC. It codes for CASAGGGGYGYTF.

The rearrangement joins TRBV28 to TRBJ2-2; 10 nucleotides agree with TRBD2. This CDR3 is built from 18 residues. Germline CDR1 MDHEN, CDR2 SYDVKM. V dropped 4 bases and J dropped 3; count of bases not matched to a gene: 11. This CDR3 is CASSSVSSGRVDTGELFF. The CDR3 DNA reads as TGTGCCAGCAGTTCAGTCTCCAGCGGGAGGGTCGACACCGGGGAGCTGTTTTTT. The full variable domain, its missing parts supplied by reference TRBV28 and TRBJ2-2, is DVKVTQSSRYLVKRTGEKVFLECVQDMDHENMFWYRQDPGLGLRLIYFSYDVKMKEKGDIPEGYSVSREKKERFSLILESASTNQTSMYLCASSSVSSGRVDTGELFFGEGSRLTVL.

This clonotype occurred many times. The gene calls are TRBV2 and TRBJ2-5; 8 bases are shared with TRBD1. This CDR3 spans 13 amino acids. Germline CDR1 and CDR2: SNHLY and FYNNEI. With V trimmed by 9 bases and J by 5 bases, 8 bases remained unmatched. The CDR3 DNA is TGTGCCAGTGAACAGGGGGGCTGGGAGACCCAGTACTTC. It translates to CASEQGGWETQYF.

This rearrangement joins TRBV12-3 or TRBV12-4 to TRBJ2-1; tentatively, D is TRBD2 (5 bases). Trimming shortened V by 3 bases and J by 11 bases, and 20 bases separated the two germline ends. The CDR3 is 15 residues long. CDR3 loop: CASSLVERLPIKQFF. CDR3 bases: TGTGCCAGCAGTTTGGTCGAACGACTACCAATAAAGCAGTTCTTC.

This clonotype was recorded a few times. The chain links TRBV4-1 to TRBJ2-1; a weak D match, TRBD1 (6 bases). V was clipped by 3 bases and J by 6 bases, with 12 bases between them. The CDR3 runs 14 residues. CDR1 and CDR2 from the germline V gene are MGHRA and YSYEKL. The DNA for the CDR3 is TGCGCCAGCAGCCAGGACTTAGGGGGCAATGAGCAGTTCTTC. The encoded protein is CASSQDLGGNEQFF.

The chain is built from TRBV20-1 and TRBJ2-7; 10 nucleotides match TRBD2. The CDR3 spans 14 residues. Germline V gene sequence: CDR1 DFQATT, CDR2 SNEGSKA (reference sequence). Trimming removed 7 bases from V and 4 bases from J; junction bases left unmatched: 10. CDR3 DNA: TGCAGTGTCCAAAAGCGGGGGGGCCTTTACGAGCAGTACTTC. The encoded protein is CSVQKRGGLYEQYF.

This clonotype was seen more than once but under ten times. This chain connects TRBV7-9 to TRBJ1-6, with D hard to call. V gave up 5 bases and J gave up 6 bases, with 14 bases separating them. Germline V CDR1 and CDR2: SEHNR, FQNEAQ (reference sequence). CDR3 length equals 15 residues. CDR3 region: CASSADRVSNSPLHF. The DNA for the CDR3 is TGTGCCAGCAGCGCCGACCGGGTTTCTAATTCACCCCTCCACTTT. The whole variable domain, remainder taken from reference TRBV7-9 and TRBJ1-6, is DTGVSQNPRHKITKRGQNVTFRCDPISEHNRLYWYRQTLGQGPEFLTYFQNEAQLEKSRLLSDRFSAERPKGSFSTLEIQRTEQGDSAMYLCASSADRVSNSPLHFGNGTRLTVT.

This clonotype occurred many times. The chain has TRBV28 and TRBJ2-7, with 8 positions matching TRBD2. J lost 3 bases, V lost 7 bases, and 5 bases had no gene match. The CDR3 has 13 amino acids. Germline CDR1 is MDHEN and CDR2 is SYDVKM. The CDR3 loop reads CASNTGGVYEQYF. The CDR3 DNA is TGTGCCAGCAATACGGGAGGGGTCTACGAGCAGTACTTC.

In this sample, this clonotype turned up a few times. The chain carries TRBV5-5 and TRBJ1-2; D unresolved. CDR3 size: 13 residues. Deletions cut 5 bases from V and 8 bases from J, with 16 bases between. Germline assignment: CDR1 SGHKS and CDR2 YYEKEE (reference sequence). CDR3 amino acids: CASRLASHPGYTF. CDR3 in DNA: TGTGCCAGCAGGCTTGCTTCCCACCCGGGCTACACCTTC.

This chain uses TRBV5-5 with TRBJ1-2; perhaps TRBD1 as D (5 bases). The CDR3 spans 14 residues. In germline, CDR1 is SGHKS, CDR2 YYEKEE (reference sequence). Trimming pared 0 bases from V and 4 bases from J, leaving 10 bases between. For the CDR3, the DNA is TGTGCCAGCAGCTTGGCGGGGCCATCCTATGGCTACACCTTC. This translates into CASSLAGPSYGYTF.

This chain joins TRBV24-1 and TRBJ2-5, with TRBD1 matching over 9 bases. V shed 1 base and J 3 bases; nucleotides not matched to a gene: 8. Germline loops: CDR1 KGHDR, CDR2 SFDVKD. This CDR3 region has 17 residues. CDR3 DNA: TGTGCCACCAGTGATTTCGGGACAGGGCCTTTTAAAGAGACCCAGTACTTC. Amino acids: CATSDFGTGPFKETQYF.

This clonotype was observed a few times. The chain is built from TRBV4-3 and TRBJ2-1; weak D call: TRBD1 (5 bases). V was shortened by 0 bases and J by 13 bases, with 13 bases between the two germline ends. There are 13 residues in the CDR3. From germline, CDR1 is LGHNA and CDR2 YSLEER. Here the CDR3 reads CASSQESTAIQFF. DNA for the CDR3: TGCGCCAGCAGCCAAGAGTCGACAGCAATTCAGTTCTTC.

V gene TRBV19 combines with J gene TRBJ2-2; D is ambiguous. The ends were cut back, 7 bases at V and 4 bases at J, with 13 bases in the middle. The CDR3 sequence is 14 residues long. Germline CDR1 and CDR2: LNHDA and SQIVND (reference sequence). CDR3 sequence reads: CASNAVGFTGELFF. The CDR3 DNA reads TGTGCCAGTAATGCCGTAGGTTTCACCGGGGAGCTGTTTTTT.

This clonotype turned up a few times. V gene TRBV19 combines with J gene TRBJ1-2; 8 nucleotides agree with TRBD1. This CDR3 has 15 residues. Germline loops: CDR1 LNHDA, CDR2 SQIVND (reference sequence). V gave up 6 bases and J gave up 4 bases; unmatched junction bases: 10. Here the CDR3 DNA reads TGTGCCAGTAGGACCGGGGCCGGGACAGGCTATGGCTACACCTTC. Translating it yields CASRTGAGTGYGYTF.

V gene TRBV5-1 combines with J gene TRBJ2-7, with D perhaps being TRBD1 or TRBD2 (7 bases each). The CDR3 extends over 14 amino acids. CDR1 is SGHRS, CDR2 YFSETQ, per germline. Trimming removed 4 bases from V and 6 bases from J, with 17 bases in between. The CDR3 DNA sequence: TGCGCCAGCAGCAGGGGGGGACAGATTTCCGAGCAGTACTTC. Amino acid sequence: CASSRGGQISEQYF.